This T cell receptor beta chain was retrieved from a study of vaccination effects on CD4 cells after COVID-19 (dated by TCRdb to 2022 to 2024). Looking at the study overall: Across the study, the median time from the second dose to post-vaccine sampling was 72 days (range 14 to 241). A total of 10 COVID-19 convalescent patients and several SARS-CoV-2-naive healthy vaccine recipients were included in the full study. In the study, cultures from other donors were sequenced using the Oncomine TCR Beta short-read assay on an Illumina iSeq 100. SARS-CoV-2 spike-specific CD4+ TCR repertoires from before and after mRNA vaccination were compared in COVID-19 convalescent patients and in infection-naive vaccine recipients. What the research found in general, with its limitations: Marked clonal contraction was observed in both infection-induced and vaccine-induced clones at late post-vaccination timepoints, consistent with waning T cell responses. Limitations of the study were the small number of convalescent patients and the absence of early post-infection timepoints. Among healthy vaccine recipients, nearly all vaccine-induced clones were SARS-CoV-2 mono-reactive, and only 1 of 255 was cross-reactive with common cold coronaviruses.

The library was made by the immunoSEQ multiplex PCR assay. DNA from the cultured and isolated CD4+ T cells underwent TCR beta CDR3 sequencing. Processing in the source paper ran as follows. Non-productive TCR sequences were discarded, and reads were trimmed to the CDR3 region, with only CDR3s of 7 or more amino acids retained. The MANAFEST web app was used to pick out antigen-specific clonotypes by comparing their expansion in peptide wells with that in reference cultures. Positive clones required FDR<0.05 expansion versus reference and all other wells, odds ratio above 5, and frequency above 0.1% in two replicate wells. A clonotype was defined as cross-reactive if the clonotype was significantly expanded both in SARS-CoV-2 spike wells and in at least one common cold coronavirus spike condition. CDR3 similarity was assessed by Levenshtein distance with the stringdist R package, and unrooted trees were built with ape in R 3.6.1. Drawn from immuneACCESS, this table holds only the in-frame rearrangements with V and J called that TCRdb kept. Clones are partly lost; checked studies trace under half to an unresolved V gene and leave the rest unexplained. D and trimming were read from the DNA, whereas the V and J calls and clone size are those reported in that table. In all, the sample holds fewer than 80,000 clones, and 70% to 85% of those were seen once. The ten most abundant clones make up roughly 1.6% of the sample.

To note about this clone: What antigen it recognizes has not been identified. No much larger clone exists at a distance of one base, and base qualities are not known.

In the ViraFEST assay, PBMC were stimulated with viral peptide pools, and antigen-specific CD4+ T cell clonotypes were then identified by expansion using TCR sequencing. After around eleven days of culture, CD4+ T cells were isolated with the EasySep CD4+ T cell isolation kit. Two doses of either the BNT162b2 or the mRNA-1273 mRNA SARS-CoV-2 vaccine were administered to participants. Healthy vaccine recipients had no prior SARS-CoV-2 infection, confirmed by negative nucleocapsid antibodies before and after vaccination. A few million PBMC per well were cultured with 8.5 to 10 ug/ml peptides in IMDM containing about 5% human AB serum, approximately 10 IU/ml IL-2 and gentamicin. Half of the culture medium was replaced with fresh IL-2-containing medium on days 3 and 7. Unless otherwise noted, each peptide stimulation condition was cultured in triplicate wells. Using Ficoll-Paque Plus gradient centrifugation, PBMC were separated from whole blood and then either used fresh or cryopreserved at -140C. The overlapping peptide pools covered the spike proteins of SARS-CoV-2 and of the common cold coronaviruses HCoV-NL63, HCoV-OC43 and HCoV-229E. Genomic DNA was extracted from cultured CD4+ T cells with the QIAamp micro DNA kit.

CDR1 and CDR2 are drawn from the germline V gene: SGHRS, YFSETQ. V loses 4 bases, J loses 5 bases, and the germline ends lie 13 bases apart. From the cysteine through the phenylalanine, the CDR3 covers 14 amino acids. Only CDR3 DNA remains: 42 bases, in frame from the first base. Recombination joined TRBV5-1 with TRBJ2-1; the D gene remains uncertain. The TCR was taken from a human donor who received a COVID-19 vaccine. The starting material was CD4+ T cells from PBMCs cultured with HCoV-229E spike peptides, obtained after COVID-19 vaccination. According to the study, the label for this sample's cell subset or site signals: HCoV-229E spike overlapping peptide pool stimulation. In nucleotide form, the sequence is TGCGCCAGCAGCCCCGGATCTAATGACAATGAGCAGTTCTTC. Its amino acids are CASSPGSNDNEQFF.